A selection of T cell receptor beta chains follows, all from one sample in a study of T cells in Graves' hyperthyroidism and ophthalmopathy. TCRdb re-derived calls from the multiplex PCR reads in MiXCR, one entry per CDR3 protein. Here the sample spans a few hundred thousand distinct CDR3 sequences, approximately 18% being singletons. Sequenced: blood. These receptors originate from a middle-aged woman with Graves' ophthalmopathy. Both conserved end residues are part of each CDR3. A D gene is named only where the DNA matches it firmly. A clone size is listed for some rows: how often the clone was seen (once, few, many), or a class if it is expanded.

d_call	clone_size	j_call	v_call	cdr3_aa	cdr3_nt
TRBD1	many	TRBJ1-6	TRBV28	CASSLYGRGRSYNSPLHF	TGTGCCAGCAGTTTATACGGCAGGGGGCGATCCTATAATTCACCCCTCCACTTC
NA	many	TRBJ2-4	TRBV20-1	CSAREAGGKNIQYF	TGCAGTGCTAGAGAGGCTGGGGGCAAAAACATTCAGTACTTC
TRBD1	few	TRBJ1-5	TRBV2	CASRPDRGPVQPQHF	TGTGCCAGCAGACCCGACAGGGGTCCGGTGCAGCCCCAGCATTTT
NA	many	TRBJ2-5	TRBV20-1	CSARDGGRGQETQYF	TGCAGTGCTAGAGATGGAGGGAGGGGGCAGGAGACCCAGTACTTC
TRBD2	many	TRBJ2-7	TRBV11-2	CASSYFRGTSLAEQYF	TGTGCCAGCAGCTATTTCCGCGGGACTAGTCTGGCAGAGCAGTACTTC
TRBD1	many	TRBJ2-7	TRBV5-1	CASSLGGTAAYEQYF	TGCGCCAGCAGCTTGGGTGGGACAGCAGCCTACGAGCAGTACTTC
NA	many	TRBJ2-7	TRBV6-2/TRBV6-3	CASGAASSAPSSYEQYF	TGTGCCAGCGGCGCCGCCTCTAGCGCCCCTAGCTCCTACGAGCAGTACTTC
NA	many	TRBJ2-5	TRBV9	CASSVAIGLQETQYF	TGTGCCAGCAGCGTAGCTATAGGGCTGCAAGAGACCCAGTACTTC
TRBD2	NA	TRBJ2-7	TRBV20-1	CSATETGTRGEQYF	TGCAGTGCTACAGAAACCGGGACTAGGGGCGAGCAGTACTTC
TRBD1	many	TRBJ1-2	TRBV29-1	CSVVGGGQYYGYTF	TGCAGCGTTGTGGGGGGGGGACAGTACTATGGCTACACCTTC
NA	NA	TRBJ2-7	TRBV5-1	CASSLVSGGFYEQYF	TGCGCCAGCAGCTTGGTAAGCGGAGGGTTTTACGAGCAGTACTTC
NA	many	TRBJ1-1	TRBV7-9	CASSLGFTEAFF	TGTGCCAGCAGCTTAGGGTTCACTGAAGCTTTCTTT
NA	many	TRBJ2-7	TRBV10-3	CAIPSVRSYEQYF	TGTGCCATTCCGTCTGTTCGCTCCTACGAGCAGTACTTC
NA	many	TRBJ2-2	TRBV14	CASSQDPGGNTGELFF	TGTGCCAGCAGCCAAGACCCAGGCGGGAACACCGGGGAGCTGTTTTTT
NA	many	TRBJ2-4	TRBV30	CAWSVVGNINIQYF	TGTGCCTGGAGTGTAGTGGGGAATATAAACATTCAGTACTTC
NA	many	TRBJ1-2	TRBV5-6	CASSLGIGKYGYTF	TGTGCCAGCAGCTTGGGGATAGGGAAGTATGGCTACACCTTC
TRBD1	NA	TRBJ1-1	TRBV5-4	CASSLDRGQGTEAFF	TGTGCCAGCAGCCTCGACAGGGGGCAAGGGACTGAAGCTTTCTTT
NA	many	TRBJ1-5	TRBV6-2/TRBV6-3	CASSYPFQPQHF	TGTGCCAGCAGTTACCCATTTCAGCCCCAGCATTTT
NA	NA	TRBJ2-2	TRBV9	CASSGQASANTGELFF	TGTGCCAGCAGCGGGCAGGCTTCCGCGAACACCGGGGAGCTGTTTTTT
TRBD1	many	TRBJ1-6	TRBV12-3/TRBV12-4	CASSPGQGPSSYNSPLHF	TGTGCCAGCAGCCCCGGACAGGGCCCGAGCTCCTATAATTCACCCCTCCACTTT
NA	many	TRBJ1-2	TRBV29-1	CSVDRKGGYTF	TGCAGCGTTGACAGAAAGGGTGGCTACACCTTC
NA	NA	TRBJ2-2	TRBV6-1	CASSLLDMGAELCF	TGTGCCAGCAGTCTCCTGGACATGGGGGCGGAGCTGTGTTTT
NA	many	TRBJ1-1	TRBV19	CASTLEGGTEAFF	TGTGCCAGTACCTTGGAGGGGGGGACTGAAGCTTTCTTT
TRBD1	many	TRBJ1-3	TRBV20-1	CSARDWTGTSGNTIYF	TGCAGTGCTAGAGATTGGACAGGAACCTCTGGAAACACCATATATTTT
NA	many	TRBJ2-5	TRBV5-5	CASSLGRTVQETQYF	TGTGCCAGCAGCTTGGGACGGACAGTACAAGAGACCCAGTACTTC
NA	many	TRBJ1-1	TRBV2	CASSLGLTSTEAFF	TGTGCCAGCAGCCTGGGACTGACTAGCACTGAAGCTTTCTTT
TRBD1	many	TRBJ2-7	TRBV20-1	CSAKVRDRDTHEQYF	TGCAGTGCCAAGGTCCGGGACAGGGATACCCACGAGCAGTACTTC
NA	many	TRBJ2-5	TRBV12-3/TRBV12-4	CASSLPARRTQYF	TGTGCCAGCAGTTTACCCGCCAGGAGGACCCAGTACTTC
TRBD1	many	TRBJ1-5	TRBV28	CASSWTGIFDQPQHF	TGTGCCAGCAGTTGGACAGGGATTTTCGATCAGCCCCAGCATTTT
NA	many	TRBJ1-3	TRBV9	CASSEGGQSGNTIYF	TGTGCCAGCAGCGAAGGGGGGCAGTCTGGAAACACCATATATTTT
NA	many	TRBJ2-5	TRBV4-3	CASSQDRARETQYF	TGCGCCAGCAGCCAAGATCGGGCTAGGGAGACCCAGTACTTC
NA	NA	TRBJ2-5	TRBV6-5	CASSYGSRPGETQYF	TGTGCCAGCAGTTACGGTTCTAGACCGGGGGAGACCCAGTACTTC
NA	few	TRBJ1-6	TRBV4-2	CASSQDGDNSPLHF	TGTGCCAGCAGCCAAGACGGAGATAATTCACCCCTCCACTTT
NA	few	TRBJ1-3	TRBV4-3	CASSPFEGAGNTIYF	TGCGCCAGCAGCCCTTTCGAAGGGGCTGGAAACACCATATATTTT
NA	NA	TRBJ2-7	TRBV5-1	CASSLLGPPMEQYF	TGCGCCAGCAGCCTACTTGGGCCGCCGATGGAGCAGTACTTC
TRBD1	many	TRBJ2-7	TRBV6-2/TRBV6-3	CASSWAGQGYEQYF	TGTGCCAGCAGTTGGGCTGGACAGGGCTACGAGCAGTACTTC
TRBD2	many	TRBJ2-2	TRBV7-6	CASSLAYGRAKTGELFF	TGTGCCAGCAGCTTAGCTTACGGGAGGGCGAAGACCGGGGAGCTGTTTTTT
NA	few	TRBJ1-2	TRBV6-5	CASSYLQGNYGYTF	TGTGCCAGCAGTTACCTACAGGGAAACTATGGCTACACCTTC
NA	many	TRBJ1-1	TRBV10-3	CAISDLLAGTNTEAFF	TGTGCCATCAGTGACCTCCTCGCAGGGACGAACACTGAAGCTTTCTTT
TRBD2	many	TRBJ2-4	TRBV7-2	CASSKRLAGYKNIQYF	TGTGCCAGCAGCAAAAGACTAGCGGGGTACAAAAACATTCAGTACTTC
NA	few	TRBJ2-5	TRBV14	CASSQLSRQETQYF	TGTGCCAGCAGCCAATTGTCCAGACAGGAGACCCAGTACTTC
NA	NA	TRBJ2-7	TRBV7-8	CASSLAGDRGRSEQYF	TGTGCCAGCAGCTTAGCGGGGGATAGGGGACGGAGTGAGCAGTACTTC
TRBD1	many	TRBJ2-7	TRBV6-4	CASSYLQGAQDEQYF	TGTGCCAGCAGTTACTTACAGGGGGCGCAGGACGAGCAGTACTTC
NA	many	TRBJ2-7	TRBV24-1	CATRRDGGQRGPETYEQYF	TGTGCCACCCGACGCGACGGGGGACAAAGAGGACCCGAAACCTACGAGCAGTACTTC
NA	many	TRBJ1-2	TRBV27	CASCPRVNRALVDGYTF	TGTGCCAGCTGTCCCCGGGTAAACCGGGCCTTAGTCGATGGCTACACCTTC
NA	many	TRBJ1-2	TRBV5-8	CASSGERTFYGYTF	TGTGCCAGCTCGGGGGAACGGACCTTCTATGGCTACACCTTC
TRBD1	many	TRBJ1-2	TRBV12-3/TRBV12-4	CASSLRTGVYGYTF	TGTGCCAGCAGTTTAAGGACAGGGGTCTATGGCTACACCTTC
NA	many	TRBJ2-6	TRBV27	CASRPGRERLGANVLTF	TGTGCCAGCAGGCCGGGCAGGGAACGGCTGGGGGCCAACGTCCTGACTTTC
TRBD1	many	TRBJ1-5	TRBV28	CASRQGDGNQPQHF	TGTGCCAGCAGACAGGGGGATGGCAATCAGCCCCAGCATTTT
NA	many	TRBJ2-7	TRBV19	CASSIGMGSYEQYF	TGTGCCAGTAGCATAGGGATGGGAAGCTACGAGCAGTACTTC
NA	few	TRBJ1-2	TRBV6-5	CASSSSAGTNYGYSF	TGTGCCAGCAGTTCGTCAGCGGGGACCAACTATGGCTACAGCTTC
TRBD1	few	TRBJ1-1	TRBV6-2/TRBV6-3	CASSSDRGRRNTEAFF	TGTGCCAGCAGTTCGGACAGGGGGCGGCGGAACACTGAAGCTTTCTTT
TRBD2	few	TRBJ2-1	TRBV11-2	CASSGSGSSYNEQFF	TGTGCCAGCAGCGGTAGCGGGAGCTCCTACAATGAGCAGTTCTTC